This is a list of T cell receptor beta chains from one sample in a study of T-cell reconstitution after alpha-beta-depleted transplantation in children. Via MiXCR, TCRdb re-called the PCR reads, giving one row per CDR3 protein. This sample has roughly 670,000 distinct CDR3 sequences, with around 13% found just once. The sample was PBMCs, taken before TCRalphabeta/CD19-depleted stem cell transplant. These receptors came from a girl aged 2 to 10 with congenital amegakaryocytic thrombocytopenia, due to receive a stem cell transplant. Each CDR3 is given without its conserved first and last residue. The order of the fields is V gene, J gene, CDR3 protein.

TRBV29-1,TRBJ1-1,SGSRGLANTEAF
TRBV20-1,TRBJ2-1,SARLDIHNEQF
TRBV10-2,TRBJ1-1,ASSGQGGTEAF
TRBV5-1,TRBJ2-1,ASSLVTARDSDEQF
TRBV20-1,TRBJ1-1,SVRLGTEAF
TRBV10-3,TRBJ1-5,ASRDTSAGQPQH
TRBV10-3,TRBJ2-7,AIKGLTTEQY
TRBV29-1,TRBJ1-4,SVGTDLNEKLF
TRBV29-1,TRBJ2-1,SVGRATGNEQF
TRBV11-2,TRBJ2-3,ASGLGGTDTQY
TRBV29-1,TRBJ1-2,SVRGGPNYGYT
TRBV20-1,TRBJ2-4,SARSTPGQDLAKNIQY
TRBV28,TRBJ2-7,ASRRAGVADPTLYEQY
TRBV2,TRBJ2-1,ASISSGPYNEQF
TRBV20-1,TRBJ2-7,SAHLRDLYEQY
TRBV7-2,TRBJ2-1,ASSLSSPSYNEQF
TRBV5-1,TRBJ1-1,ASSRRDSQQNTEAF
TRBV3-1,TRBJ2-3,ASSQEGLAGEDTQY
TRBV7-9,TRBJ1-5,ASSLVGTGPNQPQH
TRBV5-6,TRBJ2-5,ASSPMRTSAQETQY
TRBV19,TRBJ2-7,ASSQFQEQY
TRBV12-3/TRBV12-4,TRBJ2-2,ASKLNTGELF
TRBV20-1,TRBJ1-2,SASPLFLGGYT
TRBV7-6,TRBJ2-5,ASSLTGAGETQY
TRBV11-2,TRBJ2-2,ASSAGLAGAGGELF
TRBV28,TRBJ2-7,ASIKDREILEQY
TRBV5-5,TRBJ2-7,ASSPPEAPYEQY
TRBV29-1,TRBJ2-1,SGKLANALDEQF
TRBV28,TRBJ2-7,ASRSGDNQYEQY
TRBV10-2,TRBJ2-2,ASSPGRTGGELF
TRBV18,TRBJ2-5,ASSRQRLAGGSGQETQY
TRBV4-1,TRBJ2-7,ASSQGGNRGGYEQY
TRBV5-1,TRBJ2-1,ASSLKEGRNEQF
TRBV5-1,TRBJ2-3,ASSLAGAIASTDTQY
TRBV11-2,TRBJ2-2,ASSLVPAGATGELF
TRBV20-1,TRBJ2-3,SARVLAVSTDTQY
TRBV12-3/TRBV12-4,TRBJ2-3,ASSPYGRQY
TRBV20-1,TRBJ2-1,SATGTSGSYNEQF
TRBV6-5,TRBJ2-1,ASSYLGPSSEQF
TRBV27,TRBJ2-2,ASSPFVRAGELF
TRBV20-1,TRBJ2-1,SALVQGPTRMRNYNEQF
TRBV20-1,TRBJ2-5,SASRTAYQETQY
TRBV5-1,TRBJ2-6,ASSLVEAGANVLT
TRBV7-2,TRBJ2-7,ASSSFHRADEQY
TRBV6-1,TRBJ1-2,ASSKTGFGYT
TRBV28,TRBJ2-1,ASSLRGGCEQF
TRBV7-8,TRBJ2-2,ASRPPGTAGELF
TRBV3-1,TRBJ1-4,ASSQRGDTNEKLF
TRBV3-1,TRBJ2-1,ASSRLGGGPYEQF
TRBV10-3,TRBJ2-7,AIRLAGGTSYEQY
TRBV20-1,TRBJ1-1,SAKVMNTEAF
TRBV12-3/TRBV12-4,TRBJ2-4,ASCFGTDKNIQY
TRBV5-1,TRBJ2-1,ASSLTLAGANSYNEQF